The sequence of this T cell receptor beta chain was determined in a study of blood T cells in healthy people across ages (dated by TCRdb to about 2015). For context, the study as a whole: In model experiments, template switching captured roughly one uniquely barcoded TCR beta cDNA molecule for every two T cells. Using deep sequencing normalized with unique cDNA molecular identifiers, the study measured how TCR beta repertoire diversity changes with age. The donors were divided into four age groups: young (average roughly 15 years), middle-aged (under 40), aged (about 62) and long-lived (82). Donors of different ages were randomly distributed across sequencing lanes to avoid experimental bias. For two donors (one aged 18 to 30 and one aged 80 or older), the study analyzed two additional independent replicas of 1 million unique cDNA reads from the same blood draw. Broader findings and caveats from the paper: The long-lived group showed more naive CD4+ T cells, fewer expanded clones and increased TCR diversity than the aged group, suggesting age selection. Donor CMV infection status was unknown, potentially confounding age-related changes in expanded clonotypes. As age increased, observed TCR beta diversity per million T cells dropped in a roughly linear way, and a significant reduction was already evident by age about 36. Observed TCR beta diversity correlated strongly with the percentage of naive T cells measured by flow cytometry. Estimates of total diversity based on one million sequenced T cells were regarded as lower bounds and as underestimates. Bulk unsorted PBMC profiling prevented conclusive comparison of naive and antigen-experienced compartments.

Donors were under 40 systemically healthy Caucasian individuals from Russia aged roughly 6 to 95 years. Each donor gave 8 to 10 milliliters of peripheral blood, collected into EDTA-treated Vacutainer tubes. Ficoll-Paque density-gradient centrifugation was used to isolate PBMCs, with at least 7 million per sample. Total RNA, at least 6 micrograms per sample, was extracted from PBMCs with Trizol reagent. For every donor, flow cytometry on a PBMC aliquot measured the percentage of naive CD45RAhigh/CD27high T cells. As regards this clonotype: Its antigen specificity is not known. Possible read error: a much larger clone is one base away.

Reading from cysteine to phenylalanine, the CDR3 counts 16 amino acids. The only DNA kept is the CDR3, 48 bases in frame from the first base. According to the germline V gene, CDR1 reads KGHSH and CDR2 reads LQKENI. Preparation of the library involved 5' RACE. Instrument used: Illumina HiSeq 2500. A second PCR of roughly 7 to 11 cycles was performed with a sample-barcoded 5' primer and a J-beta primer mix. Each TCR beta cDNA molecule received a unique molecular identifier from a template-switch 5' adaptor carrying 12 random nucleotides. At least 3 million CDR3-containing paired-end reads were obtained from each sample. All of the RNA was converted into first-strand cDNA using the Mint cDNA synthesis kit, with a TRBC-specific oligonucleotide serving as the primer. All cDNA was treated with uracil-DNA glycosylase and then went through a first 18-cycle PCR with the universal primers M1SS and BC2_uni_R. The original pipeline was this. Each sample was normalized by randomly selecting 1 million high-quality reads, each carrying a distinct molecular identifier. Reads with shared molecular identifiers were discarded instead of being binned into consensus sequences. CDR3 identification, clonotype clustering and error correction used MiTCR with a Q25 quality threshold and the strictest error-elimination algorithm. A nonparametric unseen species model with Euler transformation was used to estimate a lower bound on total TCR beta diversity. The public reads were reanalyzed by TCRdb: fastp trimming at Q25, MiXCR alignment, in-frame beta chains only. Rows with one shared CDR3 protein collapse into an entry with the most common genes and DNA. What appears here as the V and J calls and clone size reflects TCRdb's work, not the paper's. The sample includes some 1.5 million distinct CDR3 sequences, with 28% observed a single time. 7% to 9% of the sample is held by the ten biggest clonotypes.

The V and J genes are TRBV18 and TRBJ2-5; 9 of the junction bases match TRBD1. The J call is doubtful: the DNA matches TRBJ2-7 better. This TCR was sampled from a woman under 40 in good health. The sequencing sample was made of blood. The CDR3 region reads CASSASTGQGGYEQYF. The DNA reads TGTGCCAGCTCAGCCTCCACGGGACAGGGAGGCTACGAGCAGTACTTC.